This T cell receptor beta chain was sequenced in a study of blood T cell repertoires in COVID-19. Study-level information: Material from acute and convalescent COVID-19 was sourced from the United States, Italy and Spain. T cells, B-cell-depleted T cells, or PBMCs provided the cDNA or gDNA that served as material.

Authors' processing steps: By means of reference gene primer amplification, nucleated cell counts were estimated. Produced via immunoSEQ multiplex PCR; TCRdb's table is partial and in-frame only. V and J calls and clone size come straight from that table; D and trimming were deduced from the DNA. The sample shows 200,000 to 300,000 clones, roughly 80% of them seen only once. The origin of this receptor is a woman in her fifties or sixties with active or convalescent COVID-19. Sample: peripheral blood.

CDR3 bases: TGTGCCAGCAGCTTAGTTAGTAGCAGGGCTAATGAAAAACTGTTTTTT. The encoded protein is CASSLVSSRANEKLFF. The chain recombines TRBV7-2 with TRBJ1-4; D might be TRBD1 (5 bases). V was clipped by 1 base and J by 3 bases, with 12 bases between them. Germline CDR1 SGHTA, CDR2 FQGNSA. There are 16 residues in the CDR3. The full variable domain, its missing parts supplied by reference TRBV7-2 and TRBJ1-4, is GAGVSQSPSNKVTEKGKDVELRCDPISGHTALYWYRQSLGQGLEFLIYFQGNSAPDKSGLPSDRFSAERTGGSVSTLTIQRTQQEDSAVYLCASSLVSSRANEKLFFGSGTQLSVL.